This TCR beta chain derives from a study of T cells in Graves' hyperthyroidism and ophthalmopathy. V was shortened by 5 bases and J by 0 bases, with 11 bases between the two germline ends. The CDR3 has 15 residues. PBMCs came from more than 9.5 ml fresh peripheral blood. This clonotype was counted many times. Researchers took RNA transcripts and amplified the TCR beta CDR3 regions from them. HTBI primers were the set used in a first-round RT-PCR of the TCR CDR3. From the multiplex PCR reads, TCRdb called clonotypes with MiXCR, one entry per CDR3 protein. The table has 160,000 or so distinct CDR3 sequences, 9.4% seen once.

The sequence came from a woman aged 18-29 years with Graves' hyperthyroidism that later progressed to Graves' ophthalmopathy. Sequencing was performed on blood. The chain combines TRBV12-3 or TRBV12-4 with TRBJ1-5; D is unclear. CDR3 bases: TGTGCCAGCAGTCACGGGGTCACTAGCAATCAGCCCCAGCATTTT. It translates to CASSHGVTSNQPQHF.